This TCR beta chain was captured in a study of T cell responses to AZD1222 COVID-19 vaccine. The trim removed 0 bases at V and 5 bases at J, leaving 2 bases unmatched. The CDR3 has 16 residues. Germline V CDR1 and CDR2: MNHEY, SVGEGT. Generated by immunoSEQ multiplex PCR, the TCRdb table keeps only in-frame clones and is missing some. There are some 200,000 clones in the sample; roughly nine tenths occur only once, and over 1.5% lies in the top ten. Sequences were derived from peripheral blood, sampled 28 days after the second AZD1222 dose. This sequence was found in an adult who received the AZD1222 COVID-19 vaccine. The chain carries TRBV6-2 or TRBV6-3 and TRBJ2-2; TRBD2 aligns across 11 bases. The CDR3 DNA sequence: TGTGCCAGCAGTTACTCGGGGACTAGCGGTACCGGGGAGCTGTTTTTT. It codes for CASSYSGTSGTGELFF.